The entry below gives a single T cell receptor (beta chain) sequence along with its context. The genes and germline here are from mouse. The sample originates from a study of tissue T cells after allogeneic stem cell transplantation. This table comes from immunoSEQ multiplex PCR, and its TCRdb copy is limited to in-frame clones, with some not included. The sample includes 40,000 to 60,000 clones, 73% of them seen just once. This sequence originates from a pool of C57BL/6 mice in good health. Sequencing was carried out using sorted cells pooled from one or two spleens.

The chain's CDR3 is CASSPRQGSYEQYF. The DNA read from the CDR3 is TGTGCCAGCAGTCCCCGACAGGGCTCCTATGAACAGTAC. The gene calls are TRBV14 and TRBJ2-7, with TRBD1 matching 7 bases. The CDR3 end falls 1 residue outside the read, so it is completed with the germline J gene. V trimming: 4 bases; J trimming: 0 bases; junction bases outside the gene matches: 4. The CDR3 totals 14 residues. From germline, CDR1 is SGHDT and CDR2 FRDEAV.